Below, one T cell receptor beta chain is given with its context. Original handling: Reference gene primer amplification yielded estimated nucleated cell counts. Produced via immunoSEQ multiplex PCR; TCRdb's table is partial and in-frame only. Clone size and the V and J calls come from that table; the DNA yielded D and trimming. Among about 220,000 clones listed, 83% were seen once. The data are from a study of blood T cell repertoires in COVID-19. Study in general: The study drew acute and convalescent COVID-19 samples from the United States, Italy and Spain. Nucleic acid was either cDNA or gDNA, and it came from T cells, B-cell-depleted T cells, or PBMCs.

The CDR3 extends over 16 amino acids. V gave up 1 base and J gave up 2 bases, with 12 bases separating them. Germline loops: CDR1 LNHNV, CDR2 YYDKDF (reference sequence). The TCR comes from a woman aged 50 to 65 with acute or convalescent COVID-19. V usage is TRBV15 and J usage is TRBJ2-1, with a tentative D call TRBD2 (6 bases). Sequenced: peripheral blood. The chain's CDR3 is CATSRVMGGTYNEQFF. In DNA form, the CDR3 reads TGTGCCACCAGCAGAGTAATGGGGGGAACCTACAATGAGCAGTTCTTC.